The 20 T cell receptor beta chains reported below all come from one sample, sequenced in a study of molecular identifiers for immune sequencing clone quantification. TCRdb passed the PCR reads through MiXCR, listing each CDR3 protein once. This sample has about 40,000 distinct CDR3 sequences; about 19% occur once, and the top ten carry 0.9% to 1.2%. What was sequenced was naive CD8+ T cells from blood, with Jurkat cell RNA spiked in. The subset here: FACS-sorted CD8+CD4-CCR7+CD45RA+ naive T cells. These receptors were taken from a human donor in good health. Some libraries in this study had Jurkat cell RNA spiked in.

This clonotype was picked up a small number of times. This sequence joins TRBV14 and TRBJ2-1; D is perhaps TRBD1 (7 bases). Germline V gene sequence: CDR1 SGHDN, CDR2 FVKESK. This CDR3 spans 18 amino acids. V gave up 11 bases and J gave up 0 bases, with 26 bases separating them. CDR3 DNA: TGTGCCGGTAGCCAAGTGGTCCGGCGGGACAGCTCCTACAATGAGCAGTTCTTC. It specifies CAGSQVVRRDSSYNEQFF.

This clonotype was picked up many times. The CDR3 reads CSARDWELAGANNEQFF. Written as DNA, the CDR3 is TGCAGTGCTAGAGATTGGGAACTAGCGGGGGCCAACAATGAGCAGTTCTTC. The genes are TRBV20-1 and TRBJ2-1; TRBD2 aligns across 11 bases. After removal of 0 bases from V and 5 bases from J, the junction contained 9 bases not matched to a gene. The CDR3 is 17 residues long. In germline, CDR1 is DFQATT, CDR2 SNEGSKA (reference sequence).

This clonotype showed up many times. The chain uses TRBV12-5 and TRBJ2-3, with D unclear. Germline V lookup: CDR1 LGHNT, CDR2 FRNRAP. The V and J ends lost 6 bases and 3 bases respectively, with 10 bases between them. The CDR3 covers 13 residues. CDR3 DNA sequence: TGTGCTAGTGGGATGACTTTAACAGATACGCAGTATTTT. This translates into CASGMTLTDTQYF.

This clonotype has a count of ten or more. The J gene is TRBJ1-5, the V gene TRBV4-3; D call uncertain. Germline V gene lookup returns CDR1 LGHNA and CDR2 YSLEER. CDR3 length equals 16 residues. Trimming pared 0 bases from V and 4 bases from J, leaving 13 bases between. The CDR3 region has the DNA TGCGCCAGCAGCCAAGATCGTGTCAGCCTTAATCAGCCCCAGCATTTT. Translating it yields CASSQDRVSLNQPQHF.

Concerning this clonotype: A much bigger clone sits one base away, suggesting this may be a read error. The chain joins TRBV27 to TRBJ1-5; D is unclear. This CDR3 has 14 amino acids. In germline, CDR1 is MNHEY, CDR2 SMNVEV (reference sequence). Trimming cost V 0 bases and J 3 bases, with 6 bases left between them. CDR3 in DNA: TGTGCCAGCAGTTTATCATGGGACAATCAGCCCCAGCATTTT. Translated, it gives CASSLSWDNQPQHF.

The rearrangement uses TRBV7-9 and TRBJ2-5, with 7 bases that match TRBD2. The CDR3 runs to 16 residues. In germline, CDR1 is SEHNR, CDR2 FQNEAQ (reference sequence). With V trimmed by 2 bases and J by 1 base, 7 bases remained unmatched. Here the CDR3 reads CASSLLADTPQETQYF. DNA of the CDR3: TGTGCCAGCAGCTTACTAGCGGATACGCCCCAAGAGACCCAGTACTTC.

This clonotype was detected many times. V is TRBV19 and J is TRBJ2-6; D remains unclear. Germline CDR1 LNHDA, CDR2 SQIVND (reference sequence). This CDR3 region has 13 residues. The V end lost 10 bases, the J end lost 0 bases, and 7 bases lay between the germline ends. The CDR3 region has the DNA TGTGCCAACGTAGTCTCTGGGGCCAACGTCCTGACTTTC. It codes for CANVVSGANVLTF. The whole variable domain, filled in from reference TRBV19 and TRBJ2-6, reads DGGITQSPKYLFRKEGQNVTLSCEQNLNHDAMYWYRQDPGQGLRLIYYSQIVNDFQKGDIAEGYSVSREKKESFPLTVTSAQKNPTAFYLCANVVSGANVLTFGAGSRLTVL.

This clonotype was counted at least ten times. The chain links TRBV7-2 to TRBJ1-1, with D perhaps matching TRBD1 (5 bases). Trimming left V 6 bases short and J 4 bases short, with 12 bases between. This CDR3 contains 13 residues. From germline, CDR1 is SGHTA and CDR2 FQGNSA. This chain's CDR3 is CASRLGGGTEAFF. The CDR3, as DNA: TGTGCCAGCAGACTCGGTGGGGGCACTGAAGCTTTCTTT.

This clonotype has a count of ten or more. The rearrangement joins TRBV4-3 to TRBJ2-1; 7 bases agree with TRBD1. The germline V gene encodes CDR1 LGHNA and CDR2 YSLEER. V trimming: 2 bases; J trimming: 9 bases; junction bases outside the gene matches: 4. The CDR3 length is 13 residues. The CDR3 nucleotides read TGCGCCAGCAGCCAAAGGACAGGCGGTGAGCAGTTCTTC. Protein: CASSQRTGGEQFF.

This clonotype has just a few counts. The rearrangement joins TRBV20-1 to TRBJ2-7, with TRBD2 as a possible D gene (5 bases). This CDR3 spans 14 amino acids. Between the trimmed V and J ends, which lost 6 bases and 6 bases, there was a span of 21 bases. Germline loops: CDR1 DFQATT, CDR2 SNEGSKA (reference sequence). The DNA of the CDR3 is TGCAGTGCAACTTCGACGGGGAGCGTCGGCGAGCAGTACTTC. Amino acid sequence: CSATSTGSVGEQYF.

This clonotype counts as medium-sized (0.01 to 0.1%). V usage is TRBV20-1 and J usage is TRBJ1-1; TRBD1 is a possible D gene (6 bases). The CDR3 is 13 amino acids. CDR1 is DFQATT and CDR2 is SNEGSKA in the germline V gene (reference sequence). The V end was cut by 0 bases, the J end by 5 bases, with 10 bases between. The CDR3 DNA is TGCAGTGCTAGAGACCTAGGGGGGACTGAAGCTTTCTTT. Translated, it gives CSARDLGGTEAFF.

This clonotype is medium-sized in the sample. The genes are TRBV29-1 and TRBJ2-7, with a possible D match to TRBD2 (5 bases). Between the trimmed V and J ends, which lost 7 bases and 4 bases, there was a span of 14 bases. Per germline, CDR1 SQVTM and CDR2 ANQGSEA. The CDR3 runs 12 residues. CDR3: CSAEDGPYEQYF. CDR3 DNA: TGCAGCGCGGAGGACGGCCCATACGAGCAGTACTTC.

The J gene is TRBJ2-6, the V gene TRBV10-2; 7 bases are shared with TRBD2. Per the germline V gene, CDR1 is WSHSY and CDR2 is SAAADI. The junction had 9 bases not matched to a gene; V was cut back by 3 bases and J by 1 base. The CDR3 totals 18 residues. The CDR3, as DNA: TGCGCCAGCAGTGATAGGTGGGGGGGTTTATCTGGGGCCAACGTCCTGACTTTC. Translated: CASSDRWGGLSGANVLTF.

This rearrangement joins TRBV7-2 to TRBJ2-7; the D gene is possibly TRBD1 (6 bases). Trimming removed 5 bases at V and 2 bases at J, with 13 bases between. CDR3 length: 14 amino acids. Germline values: CDR1 SGHTA, CDR2 FQGNSA. The CDR3 nucleotides are TGTGCCAGCAGCCAATACCAGGGGCCCTACGAGCAGTACTTC. Residues: CASSQYQGPYEQYF.

This clonotype is medium-sized. CDR3 residues: CASYRDRGGTDTQYF. In nucleotides, the CDR3 is TGTGCCAGCTACCGAGACCGGGGGGGCACAGATACGCAGTATTTT. The rearrangement uses TRBV28 and TRBJ2-3; TRBD2 matches at 7 bases. Germline V lookup: CDR1 MDHEN, CDR2 SYDVKM. This CDR3 contains 15 residues. The ends lost 8 bases at V and 1 base at J; junction bases unmatched: 9.

This clonotype showed up many times. V gene TRBV6-5 combines with J gene TRBJ2-2, with 12 bases fitting TRBD2. Germline CDR1 reads MNHEY; CDR2 reads SVGAGI. The V segment lost 5 bases and the J segment 0 bases; nucleotides outside the gene matches: 4. This CDR3 has 17 amino acids. CDR3 loop: CASSPWTSGANTGELFF. For the CDR3, the DNA is TGTGCCAGCAGTCCCTGGACTAGCGGGGCGAACACCGGGGAGCTGTTTTTT.

This clonotype was counted at least ten times. The chain recombines TRBV27 with TRBJ2-2, with 10 nucleotides matching TRBD1. Losses at the gene ends were 3 bases for V and 8 bases for J; bases not matched to a gene: 6. The V gene's germline CDR1 is MNHEY and CDR2 SMNVEV (reference sequence). This CDR3 is built from 15 residues. The CDR3 loop reads CASSLGQGPAGELFF. CDR3 in DNA: TGTGCCAGCAGTTTGGGACAGGGGCCGGCTGGGGAGCTGTTTTTT.

Note on this clonotype: Possible read error: a much larger clone is one base away. The V call is TRBV6-2 or TRBV6-3, the J call TRBJ1-1; D remains unclear. Per the germline V gene, CDR1 is MNHEY and CDR2 is SVGEGT. With 2 bases removed from V and 10 bases from J, the gap between germline ends came to 14 bases. This CDR3 comprises 13 residues. CDR3 loop: CASSYSPVYGAFF. CDR3 DNA: TGTGCCAGCAGTTACAGTCCCGTCTATGGAGCTTTCTTT.

At least ten counts were recorded for this clonotype. The chain is built from TRBV4-1 and TRBJ2-5; D remains unclear. The germline CDR1 and CDR2 sequences are MGHRA and YSYEKL. Trimming cost V 1 base and J 2 bases, with 8 bases left between them. CDR3 length: 14 residues. The CDR3 here is CASSQGLVQETQYF. CDR3 sequence (DNA): TGCGCCAGCAGCCAAGGACTGGTACAAGAGACCCAGTACTTC.

Comments on this clonotype: A much larger clone sits a single nucleotide away, making a read error possible. The chain links TRBV4-1 to TRBJ2-1; no reliable D call. Per germline, CDR1 MGHRA and CDR2 YSYEKL. There are 16 residues in the CDR3. CDR3 nucleotides: TGCGCCGGCAGCCAAGGCATCGCGAGCTCCTACAATGAGCAGTTCTTC. Protein: CAGSQGIASSYNEQFF.